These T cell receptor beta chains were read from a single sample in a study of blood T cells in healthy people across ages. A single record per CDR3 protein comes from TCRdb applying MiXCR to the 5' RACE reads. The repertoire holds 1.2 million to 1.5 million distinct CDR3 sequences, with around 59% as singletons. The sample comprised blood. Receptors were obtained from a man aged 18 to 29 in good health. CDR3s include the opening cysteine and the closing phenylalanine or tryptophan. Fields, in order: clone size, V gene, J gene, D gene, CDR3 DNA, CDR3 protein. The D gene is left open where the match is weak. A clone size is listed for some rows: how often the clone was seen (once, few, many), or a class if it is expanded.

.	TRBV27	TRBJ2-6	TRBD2	TGTGCCAGCAGTTTCCTAGCGGGGGGGTTTTCTGGGGCCAACGTCCTGACTTTC	CASSFLAGGFSGANVLTF
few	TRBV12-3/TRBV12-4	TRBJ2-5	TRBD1	TGTGCCAGCTCACCGACAGGGGGCGAAGAGACCCAGTACTTC	CASSPTGGEETQYF
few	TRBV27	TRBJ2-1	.	TGTGCCAGCGGGGTAAGCTCCTACAATGAGCAGTTCTTC	CASGVSSYNEQFF
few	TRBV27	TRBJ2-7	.	TGTGCCAGCAGCCCAAGCGGGCAACCGTACTACGAGCAGTACTTC	CASSPSGQPYYEQYF
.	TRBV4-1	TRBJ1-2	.	TGCGCCAGCAGCCAAGCAGGGTCGGCCTATGGCTACACCTTC	CASSQAGSAYGYTF
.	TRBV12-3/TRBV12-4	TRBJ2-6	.	TGTGCCAGCAGTTTTCGGGTAGACGTCCTGACTTTC	CASSFRVDVLTF
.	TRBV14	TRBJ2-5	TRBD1	TGTGCCAGCAGCCAAGAGCCACAGGGGATGGAGACCCAGTACTTC	CASSQEPQGMETQYF
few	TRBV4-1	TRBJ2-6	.	TGCGCCAGCAGACTAGGGGACTCTGGGGCCAACGTCCTGACTTTC	CASRLGDSGANVLTF
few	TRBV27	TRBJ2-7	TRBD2	TGTGCCAGCAGTCCTGACGGGGGGAACTCCTACGAGCAGTACTTC	CASSPDGGNSYEQYF
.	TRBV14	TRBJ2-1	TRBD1	TGTGCCAGCAGCCAAGTAAGAGGACAGGACGGGTGGGATGGGAATGAGCAGTTCTTC	CASSQVRGQDGWDGNEQFF
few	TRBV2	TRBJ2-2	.	TGTGCCTTACTAAGACGGGGGTCGAACACCGGGGAGCTGTTTTTT	CALLRRGSNTGELFF
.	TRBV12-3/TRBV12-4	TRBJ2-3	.	TGTGCCAGCAGTGCCGTCGGGGACGGTACCTTAAGCACAGATACGCAGTATTTT	CASSAVGDGTLSTDTQYF
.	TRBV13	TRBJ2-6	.	TGTGCCAGCAGCTCCCCCGAAGGGGCCAACGTCCTGACTTTC	CASSSPEGANVLTF
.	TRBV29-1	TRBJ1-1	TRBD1	TGCAGCGGAAGGACAGGGGGGGCTGAAGCTTTCTTT	CSGRTGGAEAFF
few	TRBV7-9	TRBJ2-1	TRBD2	TGTGCCAGCAGCTTAGCGGGCGAGCGGGGGCCGGCCAATGAGCAGTTCTTC	CASSLAGERGPANEQFF
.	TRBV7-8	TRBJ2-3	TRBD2	TGTGCCAGCAGCTCCTCCGGGACTAGCGGGAGTCATACGCAGTATTTT	CASSSSGTSGSHTQYF
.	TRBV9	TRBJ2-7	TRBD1	TGTGCCAGCAGCGTGGGACAGTCCTACGAGCAGTCCTTC	CASSVGQSYEQSF
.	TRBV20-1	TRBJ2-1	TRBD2	TGCAGTGCTAACGGACTAGCGGGGGGCCGCTCCTACAATGAGCAGTCCTTC	CSANGLAGGRSYNEQSF
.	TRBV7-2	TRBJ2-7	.	TGTGCCAGCAGCTTAGATGTGGAATACGAGCAGTACTTC	CASSLDVEYEQYF
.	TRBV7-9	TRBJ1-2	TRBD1	TGTGCCAGCAGCAACCGGGACAGGGACAACTATGGCTACACCTTC	CASSNRDRDNYGYTF
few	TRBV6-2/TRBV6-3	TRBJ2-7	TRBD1	TGTGCCAGCAGTTATGAACGGACAGGGAAGGGCTACGAGCAGTACTTC	CASSYERTGKGYEQYF
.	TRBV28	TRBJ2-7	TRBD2	TGTACCAGCATACTGGCGGGAGGGCCTTACGAGCAGTACTTC	CTSILAGGPYEQYF
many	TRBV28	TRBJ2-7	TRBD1	TGTGCCAGCAGTTTTTCTACAGGGGACGAGCAGTACTTC	CASSFSTGDEQYF
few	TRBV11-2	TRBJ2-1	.	TGTGCCAGCAGCCGTGGACTGGATGAGCAGTTCTTC	CASSRGLDEQFF
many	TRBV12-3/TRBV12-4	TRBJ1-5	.	TGTGCCAGCAGCTTAAGGGGGGATCAGCCCCAGCATTTT	CASSLRGDQPQHF
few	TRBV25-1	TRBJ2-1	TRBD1	TGTGCCAGCAGGGACAGGGGGCTATACAATGAGCAGTTCTTC	CASRDRGLYNEQFF
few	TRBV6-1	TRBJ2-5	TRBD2	TGTGCCAGCAGTTTCCTAGCGGGCGCTCAAGAGACCCAGTACTTC	CASSFLAGAQETQYF
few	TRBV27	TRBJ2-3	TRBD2	TGTGCCAGCAGTTCGCTAGCGGGAGTAATAGCAGATACGCAGTATTTT	CASSSLAGVIADTQYF
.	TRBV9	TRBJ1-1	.	TGTGCCAGCAGCTCCCGTCAGGTAGAAGGTAACACTGAAGCTTTCTTT	CASSSRQVEGNTEAFF
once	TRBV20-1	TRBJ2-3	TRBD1	TGCAGTTTCCCCGGGACAGCCTTCACAGATACGCAGTATTTT	CSFPGTAFTDTQYF
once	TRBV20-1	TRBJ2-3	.	TGCAGTGCTCGTGGGGACACAGATACGCAGTATTTT	CSARGDTDTQYF
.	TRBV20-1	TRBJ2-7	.	TGCAGTGCTAGAGAAGCTACTCGGGCCGTCGAGCAGTACTTC	CSAREATRAVEQYF
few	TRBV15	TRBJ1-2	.	TGTGCCACCAGCACCTTGAGAGGGGCCGGAGATGGCTACACCTTC	CATSTLRGAGDGYTF
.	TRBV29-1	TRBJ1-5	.	TGCAGCGCAAAGACAGAAAATCAGCCCCAGCATTTT	CSAKTENQPQHF
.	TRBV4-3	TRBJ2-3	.	TGCGCCAGCAGCCAAGACGACACTAGCACAGATACGCAGTATTTT	CASSQDDTSTDTQYF
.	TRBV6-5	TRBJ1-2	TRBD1	TGTGCCAGCAGTGCAGGGGGCGCGGGTGGCTACACCTTC	CASSAGGAGGYTF
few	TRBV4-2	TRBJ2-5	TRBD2	TGTGCCAGCAGCCAAGCACTAAGCTATAGCGGGGGACGACAAGAGACCCAGTACTTC	CASSQALSYSGGRQETQYF
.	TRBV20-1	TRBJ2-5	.	TGCAGTGTTAAAATAGGGGCCCAAGAGACCCAGTACTTC	CSVKIGAQETQYF
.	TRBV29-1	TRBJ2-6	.	TGCAGCGTTGTCACGGGGAGCTCTGGGGCCAACGTCCTGACTTTC	CSVVTGSSGANVLTF
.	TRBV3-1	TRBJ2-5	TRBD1	TGTGCCAGCAACCCCTACGGGACCCGGGACAGAGAACAAGAGACCCAGTACTTC	CASNPYGTRDREQETQYF
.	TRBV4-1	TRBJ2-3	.	TGCGCCAGCAGCCAAGATGTGAGGCCAGATACGCAGTATTTT	CASSQDVRPDTQYF
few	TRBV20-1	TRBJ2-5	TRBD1	TGCAGTGCTGGCCGGGACAGGGGTCTCCAAGAGACCCAGTACTTC	CSAGRDRGLQETQYF
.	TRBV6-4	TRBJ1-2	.	TGTGCCAGCAGTGACGGGGCAGAGGTAATGAGCTACACCTTC	CASSDGAEVMSYTF
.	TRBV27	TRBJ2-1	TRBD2	TGTGCCAGCAGTTTAGCGGGGGGGGGCTCCTACAATGAGCAGTTCTTC	CASSLAGGGSYNEQFF
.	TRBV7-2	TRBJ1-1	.	TGTGCCAGCAGCCCCCCCGGCCTTTTCACTGAAGCTTTCTTT	CASSPPGLFTEAFF
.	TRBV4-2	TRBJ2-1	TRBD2	TGTGCCAGCAGCCACCCCATAGCGGGCGAATCCTACAATGAGCAGTTCTTC	CASSHPIAGESYNEQFF
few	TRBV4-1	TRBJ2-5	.	TGCGCCAGCAGCTATCTGTCAGGGACCGACGGGGAGACCCAGTACTTC	CASSYLSGTDGETQYF
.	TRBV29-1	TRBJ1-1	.	TGCAGCGCCCTTGGAGACACCGTTGAAGCTTTCTTT	CSALGDTVEAFF
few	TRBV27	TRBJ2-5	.	TGTGCCAGCAGTTTCTCGCGGCAGGGGATGGAGACCCAGTACTTC	CASSFSRQGMETQYF